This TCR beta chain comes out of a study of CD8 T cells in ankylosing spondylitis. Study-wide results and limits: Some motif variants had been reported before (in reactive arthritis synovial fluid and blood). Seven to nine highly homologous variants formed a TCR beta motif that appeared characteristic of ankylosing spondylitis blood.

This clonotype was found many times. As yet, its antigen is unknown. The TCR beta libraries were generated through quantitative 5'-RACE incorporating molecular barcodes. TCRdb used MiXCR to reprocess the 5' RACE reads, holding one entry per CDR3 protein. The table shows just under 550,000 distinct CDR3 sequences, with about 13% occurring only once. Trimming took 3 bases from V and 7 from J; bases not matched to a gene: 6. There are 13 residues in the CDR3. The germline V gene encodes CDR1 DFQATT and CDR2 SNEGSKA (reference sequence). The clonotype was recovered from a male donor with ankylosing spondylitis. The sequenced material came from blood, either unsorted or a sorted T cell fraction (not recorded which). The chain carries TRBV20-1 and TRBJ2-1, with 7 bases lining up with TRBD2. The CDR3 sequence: CSASGGSKNEQFF. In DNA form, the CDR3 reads TGCAGTGCTAGCGGGGGGAGTAAGAATGAGCAGTTCTTC.